One and the same sample provided the 25 T cell receptor beta chains below, sequenced in a study of blood T cells in healthy people across ages. A second PCR, run for about 7 to 11 cycles, used a sample-barcoded 5' primer plus a J-beta primer mix. One entry per CDR3 protein results from TCRdb running MiXCR on the 5' RACE reads. Of about 900,000 distinct CDR3 sequences listed, approximately 59% are singletons. The specimen was blood. These receptors all come from a young man in good health.

The chain uses TRBV6-5 and TRBJ2-1; 9 bases are a match to TRBD1. This CDR3 has 15 residues. CDR1 is MNHEY and CDR2 is SVGAGI in the germline V gene. J lost 2 bases, V lost 7 bases, and 6 bases had no gene match. CDR3 DNA sequence: TGTGCCAGCACCAAGGGACAGGGTGCCTACAATGAGCAGTTCTTC. It encodes CASTKGQGAYNEQFF.

This clonotype was found a few times. J is TRBJ2-5 and V is TRBV7-3; D is ambiguous. The V end lost 5 bases, the J end lost 4 bases, and 17 bases lay between the germline ends. This CDR3 comprises 15 residues. The V gene's germline CDR1 is SGHTA and CDR2 FQGTGA. This CDR3 reads CASSQNGEKGETQYF. The CDR3 coding sequence is TGTGCCAGCAGCCAAAATGGGGAAAAGGGAGAGACCCAGTACTTC.

V usage is TRBV9 and J usage is TRBJ2-5; TRBD2 agrees at 8 bases. The germline gives CDR1 SGDLS, CDR2 YYNGEE. V lost 3 bases, J lost 11 bases, and 9 bases stayed unmatched. The CDR3 sequence is 13 residues long. CDR3 protein: CASSAAGGNEQYF. The DNA of the CDR3 is TGTGCCAGCAGCGCCGCGGGAGGCAATGAGCAGTACTTC.

V is TRBV7-9 and J is TRBJ1-2, with TRBD1 as a possible D gene (5 bases). In germline, CDR1 is SEHNR, CDR2 FQNEAQ (reference sequence). The CDR3 totals 12 residues. CDR3 in amino acids: CAITGTDRGYTF. The CDR3, as DNA: TGTGCTATTACTGGGACCGACAGAGGCTACACCTTC.

The rearrangement links TRBV29-1 to TRBJ2-1, with TRBD2 matching 7 bases. Germline V gene lookup returns CDR1 SQVTM and CDR2 ANQGSEA. The V gene end was trimmed by 4 bases and the J gene end by 7 bases; junction bases not matched to a gene: 4. The CDR3 has 12 residues. CDR3 DNA: TGCAGCGTTGGGGGGGGTGGAAATGAGCAGTTCTTC. It codes for CSVGGGGNEQFF.

This clonotype showed up just a few times. This chain joins TRBV28 and TRBJ1-4, with unresolved D. With 6 bases removed from V and 10 bases from J, the gap between germline ends came to 9 bases. Germline V CDR1 and CDR2: MDHEN, SYDVKM. This CDR3 comprises 11 residues. The chain's CDR3 is CASSSSGKLFF. In DNA form, the CDR3 reads TGTGCCAGCAGCTCAAGCGGAAAACTGTTTTTT.

V gene TRBV3-1 combines with J gene TRBJ1-6; TRBD1 matches at 11 bases. Per germline, CDR1 LGHDT and CDR2 YNNKEL (reference sequence). Unmatched junction bases numbered 1, after V lost 2 bases and J lost 7 bases. CDR3 length: 15 amino acids. CDR3 in DNA: TGTGCCAGCAGCCAACGGACAGGGGGCAATTCACCCCTCCACTTT. Residues: CASSQRTGGNSPLHF.

J is TRBJ2-5 and V is TRBV15, with TRBD2 matching 13 bases. The CDR3 has 17 amino acids. The germline V gene has CDR1 LNHNV and CDR2 YYDKDF (reference sequence). V dropped 2 bases and J dropped 1; count of bases not matched to a gene: 4. CDR3 sequence (DNA): TGTGCCACCAGCAGAAGGGGACTAGCGGGGCCCCAAGAGACCCAGTACTTC. This translates into CATSRRGLAGPQETQYF.

On this clonotype: An end of the junction differs from the germline gene, which may be a read error. The chain links TRBV30 to TRBJ2-5; D is possibly TRBD1 (6 bases). Germline V CDR1 and CDR2: GTSNPN, SVGIG (reference sequence). The CDR3 contains 12 residues. This chain's CDR3 is CAGSGGQKVQYF. DNA of the CDR3: TGTGCCGGGAGTGGAGGACAGAAAGTTCAGTACTTC.

The chain has TRBV10-3 and TRBJ2-2; TRBD2 aligns across 7 bases. Germline V gene sequence: CDR1 ENHRY, CDR2 SYGVKD. The V and J ends lost 8 bases and 4 bases, in that order; junction bases with no gene match: 10. This CDR3 contains 15 residues. As DNA, the CDR3 is TGTGCCATCCCAACCCGGGGGGAAATCACCGGGGAGCTGTTTTTT. Protein: CAIPTRGEITGELFF.

This clonotype has only a few counts. CDR3 in amino acids: CASSQDLAVGTQYF. The CDR3 nucleotides read TGTGCCAGCAGCCAAGATTTGGCGGTAGGGACCCAGTACTTC. The chain couples TRBV4-2 to TRBJ2-5, with no clear D. This CDR3 is built from 14 residues. Looked up from germline, CDR1 is LGHNA and CDR2 is YNFKEQ. Trimming cost V 0 bases and J 7 bases, with 12 bases left between them.

The genes are TRBV29-1 and TRBJ1-2, with D uncertain. Trimming left V 1 base short and J 7 bases short, with 7 bases between. The CDR3 has 11 residues. CDR1 is SQVTM and CDR2 is ANQGSEA in the germline V gene. The CDR3 DNA reads as TGCAGCGTTGAAGGGCAGGCTGGCTACACCTTC. Its translation: CSVEGQAGYTF.

Only a few counts were recorded for this clonotype. V is TRBV6-2 or TRBV6-3 and J is TRBJ2-1; D assignment may be TRBD1 or TRBD2 (5 bases each). The V end lost 3 bases, the J end lost 6 bases, and 9 bases lay between the germline ends. This CDR3 has 13 amino acids. Germline-derived CDR1 and CDR2 are MNHEY and SVGEGT. The CDR3 region is CASSYGGINEQFF. The CDR3 nucleotides read TGTGCCAGCAGTTATGGGGGAATCAATGAGCAGTTCTTC.

This clonotype was counted only a few times. The V and J genes are TRBV4-3 and TRBJ2-7, with a possible D match to TRBD1 (5 bases). The CDR3 has 18 residues. Deletions cut 0 bases from V and 0 bases from J, with 18 bases between. The germline CDR1 and CDR2 sequences are LGHNA and YSLEER. In DNA form, the CDR3 reads TGCGCCAGCAGCCAAGAACTGTCCGGGCAGGGCAGCTCCTACGAGCAGTACTTC. This sequence encodes CASSQELSGQGSSYEQYF.

For the CDR3, the DNA is TGTGCCAGCAGTTCCCTCGTGAGCTACACCTTC. Protein product: CASSSLVSYTF. The rearrangement uses TRBV6-2 or TRBV6-3 and TRBJ1-2; D is undetermined. Deletions cut 4 bases from V and 9 bases from J, with 9 bases between. The germline CDR1 and CDR2 sequences are MNHEY and SVGEGT. This CDR3 spans 11 amino acids.

In this sample, this clonotype turned up a few times. The V and J genes are TRBV27 and TRBJ1-6, with D possibly matching TRBD1 (6 bases). Germline V gene data show CDR1 as MNHEY and CDR2 as SMNVEV (reference sequence). This CDR3 comprises 17 residues. V shed 2 bases and J shed 4 bases, with 15 bases lying between them. Here the CDR3 reads CASSLRAGAEYNSPLHF. Written as DNA, the CDR3 is TGTGCCAGCAGTTTACGGGCAGGGGCAGAGTATAATTCACCCCTCCACTTT.

The V and J genes are TRBV4-3 and TRBJ2-2; 10 nucleotides align to TRBD1. J gave up 5 bases and V 6 bases, and 6 bases lay outside the gene matches. Looked up from germline, CDR1 is LGHNA and CDR2 is YSLEER. The CDR3 consists of 15 residues. The chain's CDR3 is CASRPGQGWTGELFF. In DNA, the CDR3 is TGCGCCAGCAGACCGGGACAGGGGTGGACCGGGGAGCTGTTTTTT.

This clonotype was detected once. V and J are TRBV2 and TRBJ2-7; no definite D call. The CDR3 loop spans 13 amino acids. The V end was cut by 7 bases, the J end by 5 bases, with 15 bases between. Germline loops: CDR1 SNHLY, CDR2 FYNNEI. CDR3 DNA: TGTGCCAGCACTGCGACACTCCCGGACGAGCAGTACTTC. Protein product: CASTATLPDEQYF.

The chain couples TRBV10-3 to TRBJ1-2; D might be TRBD1 (5 bases). Germline V CDR1 and CDR2: ENHRY, SYGVKD. The CDR3 runs to 15 residues. V was shortened by 7 bases and J by 4 bases, with 19 bases between the two germline ends. CDR3 residues: CAINQQDTALYGYTF. The CDR3 bases are TGTGCCATCAACCAACAGGACACGGCCCTCTATGGCTACACCTTC.

The chain combines TRBV27 with TRBJ2-7; 7 bases are a match to TRBD1. Germline CDR1 MNHEY, CDR2 SMNVEV (reference sequence). V was pared by 4 bases and J by 3 bases, with 6 bases of the junction left unmatched. CDR3 length: 14 residues. In nucleotides, the CDR3 is TGTGCCAGCAGTTGGGCGACAGGGTACTACGAGCAGTACTTC. This translates into CASSWATGYYEQYF.

The chain couples TRBV2 to TRBJ2-3; possibly TRBD2 for D (5 bases). There are 15 residues in the CDR3. V shed 2 bases and J shed 6 bases, with 15 bases lying between them. Germline-derived CDR1 and CDR2 are SNHLY and FYNNEI. The CDR3 loop is CASSELYMAGDTQYF. The CDR3 DNA follows: TGTGCCAGCAGTGAACTCTACATGGCGGGTGATACGCAGTATTTT.

The chain carries TRBV28 and TRBJ2-1, with TRBD2 matching over 7 bases. Germline values: CDR1 MDHEN, CDR2 SYDVKM. The length of the CDR3 is 16 residues. V shed 6 bases and J 0 bases; nucleotides not matched to a gene: 8. The CDR3 sequence is CASRPDPGGSYNEQFF. For the CDR3, the DNA is TGTGCCAGCAGACCGGACCCGGGGGGCTCCTACAATGAGCAGTTCTTC.

This clonotype was counted a few times. The J gene is TRBJ2-3, the V gene TRBV11-2; tentatively, D is TRBD1 or TRBD2 (5 bases each). The germline gives CDR1 SGHAT, CDR2 FQNNGV. Trimming removed 6 bases at V and 0 bases at J, with 16 bases between. The CDR3 is 16 amino acids. The CDR3 bases are TGTGCCAGCAGTCCTTGGGGGACCGATAGCACAGATACGCAGTATTTT. It yields the protein CASSPWGTDSTDTQYF.

This clonotype has just one count. CDR3 in amino acids: CASSRDRAPSNYGYTF. The DNA for the CDR3 is TGTGCCAGCAGCCGGGACAGGGCCCCTTCAAACTATGGCTACACCTTC. The chain couples TRBV7-9 to TRBJ1-2; 9 bases are a match to TRBD1. V dropped 5 bases and J dropped 2; count of bases not matched to a gene: 9. The V gene's germline CDR1 is SEHNR and CDR2 FQNEAQ (reference sequence). The CDR3 loop spans 16 amino acids.

Comment on this clonotype: The junction departs from germline at one end; a sequencing error may be responsible. The chain joins TRBV7-2 to TRBJ2-3, with 10 bases fitting TRBD1. CDR1 and CDR2 (germline): SGHTA, FQGNSA. This CDR3 region has 16 residues. CDR3 protein: CASSLVATGGANTQYF. CDR3 sequence (DNA): TGTGCCAGCAGCTTAGTGGCGACAGGGGGCGCGAACACGCAGTATTTC.